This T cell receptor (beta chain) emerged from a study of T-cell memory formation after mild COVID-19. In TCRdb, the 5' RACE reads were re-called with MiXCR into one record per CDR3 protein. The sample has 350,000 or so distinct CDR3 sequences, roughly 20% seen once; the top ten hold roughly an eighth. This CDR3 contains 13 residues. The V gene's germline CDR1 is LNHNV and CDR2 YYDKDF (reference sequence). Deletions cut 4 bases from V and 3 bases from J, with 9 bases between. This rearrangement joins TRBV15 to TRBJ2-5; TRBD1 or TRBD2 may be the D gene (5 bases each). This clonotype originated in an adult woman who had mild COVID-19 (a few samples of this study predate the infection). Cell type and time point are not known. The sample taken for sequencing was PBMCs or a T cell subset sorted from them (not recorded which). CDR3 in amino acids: CATSTGTEETQYF. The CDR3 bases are TGTGCCACCAGCACCGGGACGGAAGAGACCCAGTACTTC.